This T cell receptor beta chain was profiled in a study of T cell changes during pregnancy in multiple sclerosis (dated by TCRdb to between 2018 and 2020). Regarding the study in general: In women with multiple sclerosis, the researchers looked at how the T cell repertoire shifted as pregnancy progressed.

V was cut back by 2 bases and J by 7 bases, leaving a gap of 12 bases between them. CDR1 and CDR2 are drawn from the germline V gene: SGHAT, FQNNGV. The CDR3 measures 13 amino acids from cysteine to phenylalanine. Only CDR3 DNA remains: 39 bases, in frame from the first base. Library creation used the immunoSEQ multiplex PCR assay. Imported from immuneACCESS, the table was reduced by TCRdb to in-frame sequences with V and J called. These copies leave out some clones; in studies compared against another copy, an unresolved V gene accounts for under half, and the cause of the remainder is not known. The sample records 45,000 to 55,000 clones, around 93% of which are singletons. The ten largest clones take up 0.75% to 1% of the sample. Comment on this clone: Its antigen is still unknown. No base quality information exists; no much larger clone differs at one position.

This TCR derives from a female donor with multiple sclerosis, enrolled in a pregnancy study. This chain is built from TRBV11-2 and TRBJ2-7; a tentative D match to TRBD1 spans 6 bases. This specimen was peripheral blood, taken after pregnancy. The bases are TGTGCCAGCAGCTTAAAGGACAGCCTTGAGCAGTACTTC. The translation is CASSLKDSLEQYF.